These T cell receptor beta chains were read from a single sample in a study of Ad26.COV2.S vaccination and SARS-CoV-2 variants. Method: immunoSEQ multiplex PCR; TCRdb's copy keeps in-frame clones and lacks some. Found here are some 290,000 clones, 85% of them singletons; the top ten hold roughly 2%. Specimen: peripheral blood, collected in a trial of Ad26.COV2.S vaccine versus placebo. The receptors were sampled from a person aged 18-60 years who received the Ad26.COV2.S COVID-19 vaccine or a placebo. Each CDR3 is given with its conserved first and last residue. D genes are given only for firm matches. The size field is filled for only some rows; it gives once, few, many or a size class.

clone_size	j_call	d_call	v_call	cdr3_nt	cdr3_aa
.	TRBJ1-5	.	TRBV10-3	TGTGCCATCAGTGAGATCGGGGGCAGAAGTCAGCCCCAGCATTTT	CAISEIGGRSQPQHF
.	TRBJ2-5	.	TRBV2	TGTGCCAGCAGAACAGGGCAGGAGACCCAGTACTTC	CASRTGQETQYF
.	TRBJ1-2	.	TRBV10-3	TGTGCCATCAGGGCGGACTCGGGGGCCTCGAGTGGCTACACCTTC	CAIRADSGASSGYTF
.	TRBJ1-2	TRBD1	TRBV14	TGTGCCAGCAGCCAAGATCGACAGGGCCCTGATGGCTACACCTTC	CASSQDRQGPDGYTF
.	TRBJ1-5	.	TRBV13	TGTGCCAGCAGCTTCGGTGGGGGGCCCCAGCATTTT	CASSFGGGPQHF
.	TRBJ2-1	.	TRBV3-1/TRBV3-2	TGTGCCAGCAGCCGCGGGACCCAAACGCACAATGAGCAGTTCTTC	CASSRGTQTHNEQFF
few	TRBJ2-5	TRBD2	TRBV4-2	TGTGCCAGCAGCCAAGATTGGGTTAGCGGGGGATTCCAAGAGACCCAGTACTTC	CASSQDWVSGGFQETQYF
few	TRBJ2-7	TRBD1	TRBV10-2	TGCGCCAGCAGGGATACAGGGGGCGCGAGGTACGAGCAGTACTTC	CASRDTGGARYEQYF
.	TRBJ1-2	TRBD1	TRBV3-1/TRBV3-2	TGTGCCAGCAGCCAAAACACAGGGGATGGCTACACCTTC	CASSQNTGDGYTF
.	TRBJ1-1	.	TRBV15	TGTGCCACCAGCAGAGGGACGGTTCGGAGCGCTGAAGCTTTCTTT	CATSRGTVRSAEAFF
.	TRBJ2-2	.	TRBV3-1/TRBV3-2	TGTGCCAGCAGCCAAGATTCTACATTTTACACCGGGGAGCTGTTTTTT	CASSQDSTFYTGELFF
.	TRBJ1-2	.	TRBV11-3	TGTGCCAGCGCGGACAGAAACCTCTATGGCTACACCTTC	CASADRNLYGYTF
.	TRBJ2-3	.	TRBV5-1	TGCGCCAGCAGCTCCGACACTAGCACAGATACGCAGTATTTT	CASSSDTSTDTQYF
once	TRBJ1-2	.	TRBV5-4	TGTGCCAGCAGCTTCGGCAGACGGGACTATGGCTACACCTTC	CASSFGRRDYGYTF
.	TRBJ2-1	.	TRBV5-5	TGTGCCAGCAGCTTGGAAGGTTCCTCCTACAATGAGCAGTTCTTC	CASSLEGSSYNEQFF
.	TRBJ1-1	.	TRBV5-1	TGCGCCAGCAGCTTGGCCTCGGGGGCGAGTGAAGCTTTCTTT	CASSLASGASEAFF
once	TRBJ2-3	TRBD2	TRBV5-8	TGTGCCAGCAGCGGCGCATTTGGGACTAGCGGGAACACAGATACGCAGTATTTT	CASSGAFGTSGNTDTQYF
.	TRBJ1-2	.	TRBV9	TGTGCCAGCAGCGTAGTAACTGAGAGCTATGGCTACACCTTC	CASSVVTESYGYTF
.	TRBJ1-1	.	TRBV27	TGTGCCAGCAGTTTGAGTAGGAACACTGAAGCTTTCTTT	CASSLSRNTEAFF
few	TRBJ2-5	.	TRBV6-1	TGTGCCAGCAGTGAACCAGGTCGGGTAGCATACTTC	CASSEPGRVAYF
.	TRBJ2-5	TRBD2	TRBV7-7	TGTGCTAGCAGCCAGGGCGCGGGACTAGAAGAGACCCAGTACTTC	CASSQGAGLEETQYF
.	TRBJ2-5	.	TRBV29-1	TGCAGCGTTGAAATCCTACTCCAAGAGACCCAGTACTTC	CSVEILLQETQYF
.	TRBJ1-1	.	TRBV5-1	TGCGCCAGCAGCCCGAACCTGGGGCGTGTCGCGAGCACTGAAGCTTTCTTT	CASSPNLGRVASTEAFF
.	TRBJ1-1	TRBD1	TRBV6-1	TGTGCCAGCAGTGAATGGGGGCAGGGGGGAGCAGCTTTCTTT	CASSEWGQGGAAFF
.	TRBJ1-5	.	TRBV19	TGTGCCAGTAGTCCATCACGAGTTAATCAGCCCCAGCATTTT	CASSPSRVNQPQHF
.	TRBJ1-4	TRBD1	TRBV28	TGTGCCAGCAGTTTATGGAAGGGGACAGGGCATGAAAAACTGTTTTTT	CASSLWKGTGHEKLFF
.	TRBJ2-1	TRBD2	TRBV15	TGTGCCACCAAAATGACGAGGGGACTAGCGGAACACAATGAGCAGTTCTTC	CATKMTRGLAEHNEQFF
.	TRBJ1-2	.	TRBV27	TGTGCCAGCAGTTTCCTCAGACTGGGGGCATCCTATGGCTACACCTTC	CASSFLRLGASYGYTF
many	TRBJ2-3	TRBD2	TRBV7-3	TGTGCCAGCAGCTCGGGACTAGCGGGGGGAACGCAGTATTTT	CASSSGLAGGTQYF
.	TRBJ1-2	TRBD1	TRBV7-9	TGTGCCAGCAGCGCTGGACAGGGGAACTATGGCTACACCTTC	CASSAGQGNYGYTF
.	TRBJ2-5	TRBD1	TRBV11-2	TGTGCCAGCAGCTTAAGTCGGACGGGACAGGCCAAAAAAGAGACCCAGTACTTC	CASSLSRTGQAKKETQYF
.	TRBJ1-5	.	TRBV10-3	TGTGCCACCTTGGGCACGGGGGGGGACGATAGATTTACCCAGCATTTT	CATLGTGGDDRFTQHF
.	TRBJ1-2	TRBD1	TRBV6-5	TGTGCCAGCAGTTACAGTGGTACAGGGGGCTATGGCTACACCTTC	CASSYSGTGGYGYTF
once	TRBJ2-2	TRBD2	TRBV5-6	TGTGCCAGCAGCTTGGAATGGCGGGGGGGCCGAGGCGGGGAGCTGTTTTTT	CASSLEWRGGRGGELFF
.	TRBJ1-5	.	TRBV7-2	TGTGCCAGCAGCTTTCAAGCGAGCAATCAGCCCCAGCATTTT	CASSFQASNQPQHF
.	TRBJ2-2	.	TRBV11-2	TGTGCCAGCAGCTTGTTGGGGACGAACACCGGGGAGCTGTTTTTT	CASSLLGTNTGELFF
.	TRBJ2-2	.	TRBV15	TGTGCCACCAGCAGAGATAGGCAGGGTTACACCGGGGAGCTGTTTTTT	CATSRDRQGYTGELFF
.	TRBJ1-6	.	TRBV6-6	TGTGCCAGCAGTCCTGAACCGGGACATGTCTCGAGCTCCTATAATTCACCCCTCCACTTT	CASSPEPGHVSSSYNSPLHF
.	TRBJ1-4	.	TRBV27	TGTGCCAGCAGGGCCACCTCAACTAATGAAAAACTGTTTTTT	CASRATSTNEKLFF
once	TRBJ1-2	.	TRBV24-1	TGTGCCACCTGGGACGGAAGAACAACTAACTATGGCTACACCTTC	CATWDGRTTNYGYTF
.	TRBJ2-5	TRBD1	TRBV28	TGTGCCAGCAGTTCAAGGACAGGGGGCGCGGAGACCCAGTACTTC	CASSSRTGGAETQYF
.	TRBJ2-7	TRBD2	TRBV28	TGTGCCAGCAGGGCGGGGGGCGACGAGCAGTACTTC	CASRAGGDEQYF
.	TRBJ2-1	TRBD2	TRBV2	TGTGCCAGCAGTCCGGGACTAGCGGGGGGCTCCTACAATGAGCAGTTCTTC	CASSPGLAGGSYNEQFF
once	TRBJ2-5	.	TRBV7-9	TGTGCCAGCAGCTTTGAGGGTGGGAGAGAGACCCAGTACTTC	CASSFEGGRETQYF
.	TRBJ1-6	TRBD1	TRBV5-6	TGTGCCAGCAGCATCGGACAGGCCAACTCACCCCTCCACTTT	CASSIGQANSPLHF
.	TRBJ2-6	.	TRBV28	TGTGCCAGCAGTCTGGGGGGACCCTCTGGGGCCAACGTCCTGACTTTC	CASSLGGPSGANVLTF
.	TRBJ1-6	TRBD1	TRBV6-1	TGTGCCAGCAGTGAAGGATCAGGGGGACCCTATAATTCACCCCTCCACTTT	CASSEGSGGPYNSPLHF
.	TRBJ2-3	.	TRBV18	TGTGCCAGCTCGCGGGAGAGGGGGCTTACTCTTACGCAGTATTTT	CASSRERGLTLTQYF
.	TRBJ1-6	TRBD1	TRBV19	TGTGCCAGTAGAAACACCGGGACAGAAAATTCACCCCTCCACTTT	CASRNTGTENSPLHF
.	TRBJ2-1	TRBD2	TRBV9	TGTGCCAGCAGCGTAGGACTAGCGGGTCGTTTTAATGAGCAGTTCTTC	CASSVGLAGRFNEQFF
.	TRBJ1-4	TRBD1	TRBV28	TGTGCCAGCAGTAGGACAGGTCTTGGGAATGAAAAACTGTTTTTT	CASSRTGLGNEKLFF
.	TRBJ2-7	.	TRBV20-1	TGCAGTGCTAGTGGAACCTTGGGAGGCAGGTTCTCCTACGAGCAGTACTTC	CSASGTLGGRFSYEQYF
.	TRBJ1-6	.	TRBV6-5	TGTGCCAGCAGTTACGGGGGAGCGGTGAATTCACCCCTCCACTTT	CASSYGGAVNSPLHF
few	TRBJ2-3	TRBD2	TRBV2	TGTGCCAGCAGCCCGACTAGCGGGGTCGCAGATACGCAGTATTTT	CASSPTSGVADTQYF
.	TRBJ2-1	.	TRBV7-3	TGTGCCAGCAGCTTACAGGGGACGGAGCAGTTCTTC	CASSLQGTEQFF